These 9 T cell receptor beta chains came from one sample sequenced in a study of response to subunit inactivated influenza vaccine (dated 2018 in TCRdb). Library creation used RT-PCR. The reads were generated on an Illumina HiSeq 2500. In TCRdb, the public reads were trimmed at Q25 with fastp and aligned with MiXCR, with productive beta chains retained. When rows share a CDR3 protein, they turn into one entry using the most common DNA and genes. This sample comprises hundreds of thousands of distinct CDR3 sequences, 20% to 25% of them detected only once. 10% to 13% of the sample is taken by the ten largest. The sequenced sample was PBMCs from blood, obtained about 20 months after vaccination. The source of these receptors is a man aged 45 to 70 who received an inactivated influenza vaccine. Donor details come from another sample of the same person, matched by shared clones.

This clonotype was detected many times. The CDR3 DNA follows: TGTGCCAGCAGTCCGACACAGGGGGCTTCAAATCAGCCCCAGCATTTT. It codes for CASSPTQGASNQPQHF. The V and J genes are TRBV28 and TRBJ1-5; TRBD1 aligns across 9 bases. J lost 4 bases, V lost 5 bases, and 9 bases had no gene match. In germline, CDR1 is MDHEN, CDR2 SYDVKM. This CDR3 comprises 16 residues.

Here the CDR3 reads CASSTDGSSYNEQFF. Written as DNA, the CDR3 is TGCGCCAGCAGCACGGACGGGAGCTCCTACAATGAGCAGTTCTTC. The chain combines TRBV5-1 with TRBJ2-1, with D perhaps TRBD2 (6 bases). The V end was cut by 4 bases, the J end by 0 bases, with 11 bases between. CDR1 is SGHRS and CDR2 is YFSETQ in the germline V gene. The CDR3 is 15 amino acids.

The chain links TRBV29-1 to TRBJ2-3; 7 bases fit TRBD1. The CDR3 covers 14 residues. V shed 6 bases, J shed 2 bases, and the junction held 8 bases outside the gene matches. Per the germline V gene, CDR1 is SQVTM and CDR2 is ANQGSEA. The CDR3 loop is CSVGQAEYTDTQYF. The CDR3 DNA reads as TGCAGCGTCGGACAGGCGGAATACACAGATACGCAGTATTTT.

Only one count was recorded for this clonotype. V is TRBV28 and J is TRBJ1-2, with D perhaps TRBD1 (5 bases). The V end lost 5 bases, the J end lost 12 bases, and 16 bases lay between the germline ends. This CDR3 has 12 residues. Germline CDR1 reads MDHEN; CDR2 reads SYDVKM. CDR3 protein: CASSPPGRGDTF. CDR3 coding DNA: TGTGCCAGCAGTCCCCCCGGGCGGGGCGACACCTTC.

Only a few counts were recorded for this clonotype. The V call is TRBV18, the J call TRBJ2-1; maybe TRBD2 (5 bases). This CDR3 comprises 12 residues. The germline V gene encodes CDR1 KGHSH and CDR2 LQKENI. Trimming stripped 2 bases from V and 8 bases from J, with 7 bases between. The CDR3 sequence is CASSPERDEQFF. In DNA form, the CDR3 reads TGTGCCAGCTCACCAGAGAGGGATGAGCAGTTCTTC.

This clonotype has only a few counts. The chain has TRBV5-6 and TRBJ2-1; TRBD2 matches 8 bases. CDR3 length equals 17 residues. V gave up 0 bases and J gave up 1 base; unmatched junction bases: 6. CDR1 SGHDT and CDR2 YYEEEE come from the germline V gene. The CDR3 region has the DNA TGTGCCAGCAGCTTGGCCCAAGCTAGCGGGTCCTACAATGAGCAGTTCTTC. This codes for CASSLAQASGSYNEQFF.

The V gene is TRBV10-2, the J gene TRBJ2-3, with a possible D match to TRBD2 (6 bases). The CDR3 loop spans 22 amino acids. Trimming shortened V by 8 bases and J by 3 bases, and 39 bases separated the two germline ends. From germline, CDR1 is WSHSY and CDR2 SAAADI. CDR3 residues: CASAPGLTSRDHGFKGTDTQYF. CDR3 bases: TGCGCCAGCGCCCCGGGACTGACCAGCAGGGACCACGGGTTTAAGGGAACAGATACGCAGTATTTT.

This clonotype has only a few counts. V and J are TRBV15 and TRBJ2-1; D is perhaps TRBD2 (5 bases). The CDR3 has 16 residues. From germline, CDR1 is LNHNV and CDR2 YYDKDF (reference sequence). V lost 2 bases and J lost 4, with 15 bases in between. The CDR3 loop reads CATSRPGLNAYNEQFF. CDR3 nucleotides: TGTGCCACCAGCAGACCCGGACTCAACGCGTACAATGAGCAGTTCTTC.

The chain's CDR3 is CAISESLRDRGQPQHF. The CDR3 coding sequence is TGTGCCATCAGTGAGTCGTTGCGGGACAGGGGTCAGCCCCAGCATTTT. The V gene is TRBV10-3, the J gene TRBJ1-5; TRBD1 matches at 10 bases. CDR1 is ENHRY, CDR2 SYGVKD, per germline. The CDR3 sequence is 16 residues long. V lost 0 bases, J lost 6 bases, and 5 bases stayed unmatched.